This record concerns one TCR beta chain sequence. Germline V gene sequence: CDR1 SQVTM, CDR2 ANQGSEA. Trimming took 7 bases from V and 1 from J, leaving 13 bases between them. This CDR3 is built from 14 residues. This entry belongs to a study of blood T cell repertoires in COVID-19. Sequencing was performed with immunoSEQ multiplex PCR; in TCRdb, only in-frame clones are kept and a portion is missing. Of 320,000 or so clones in the sample, about 89% were seen once. The sequencing sample was made of PBMCs or T cells enriched from blood (not recorded which). This TCR derives from a man aged 55 to 70 who had recovered from COVID-19. This chain connects TRBV29-1 to TRBJ2-2, with D possibly matching TRBD2 (5 bases). CDR3 in amino acids: CSGRLAKNTGELFF. CDR3 DNA sequence: TGCAGCGGGAGATTAGCGAAGAACACCGGGGAGCTGTTTTTT.